A single sample is the source of the 6 T cell receptor beta chains below, sequenced in a study of blood T cell repertoires in COVID-19. Clones were sequenced by immunoSEQ multiplex PCR, and TCRdb holds only the in-frame ones, with some missing. The sample yields about 330,000 clones, over 75% seen once. Material: PBMCs or T cells enriched from blood (not recorded which). These receptors were obtained from a man aged 25 to 40 who had recovered from COVID-19.

The chain employs TRBV7-9 and TRBJ2-5, with TRBD2 identical over 14 bases. V shed 5 bases and J 1 base; nucleotides not matched to a gene: 6. Germline V CDR1 and CDR2: SEHNR, FQNEAQ (reference sequence). The CDR3 extends over 17 amino acids. The CDR3 loop reads CASSPIGLAGGQETQYF. CDR3 nucleotide sequence: TGTGCCAGCAGCCCCATCGGACTAGCGGGGGGCCAAGAGACCCAGTACTTC.

This clone has only a few counts. This chain joins TRBV7-9 and TRBJ2-2, with a possible D match to TRBD2 (6 bases). V shed 2 bases and J shed 5 bases, with 12 bases lying between them. The V gene's germline CDR1 is SEHNR and CDR2 FQNEAQ (reference sequence). The CDR3 has 15 residues. CDR3 amino acids: CASSLMAGGTGELFF. CDR3 in DNA: TGTGCCAGCAGCTTAATGGCAGGAGGGACCGGGGAGCTGTTTTTT.

V and J are TRBV24-1 and TRBJ1-6; 10 nucleotides line up with TRBD1. The CDR3 contains 14 residues. J gave up 8 bases and V 9 bases, and 6 bases lay outside the gene matches. Germline V gives CDR1 KGHDR, CDR2 SFDVKD. This CDR3 reads CATPGTGEDSPLHF. As DNA, the CDR3 is TGTGCCACCCCGGGGACAGGGGAGGATTCACCCCTCCACTTT.

The rearrangement links TRBV14 to TRBJ2-1; maybe TRBD1 (6 bases). Per germline, CDR1 SGHDN and CDR2 FVKESK. V gave up 0 bases and J gave up 4 bases, with 16 bases separating them. The CDR3 has 17 residues. CDR3 amino acids: CASSQDLWTVYYNEQFF. As DNA, the CDR3 is TGTGCCAGCAGCCAAGATCTTTGGACAGTATATTACAATGAGCAGTTCTTC.

This rearrangement joins TRBV18 to TRBJ1-1; tentative D call: TRBD1 (6 bases). There are 12 residues in the CDR3. Germline assignment: CDR1 KGHSH and CDR2 LQKENI. V lost 3 bases to trimming and J lost 4 bases, with 6 bases between them. CDR3 sequence: CASSPTGTEAFF. The CDR3 region has the DNA TGTGCCAGCTCACCGACAGGCACTGAAGCTTTCTTT.

CDR3 residues: CASRDRENGYTF. In DNA, the CDR3 is TGTGCCAGCAGGGACAGGGAGAATGGCTACACCTTC. This chain joins TRBV9 and TRBJ1-2; 8 nucleotides align to TRBD1. V was clipped by 5 bases and J by 6 bases; unmatched bases: 3. CDR3 length: 12 amino acids. Germline CDR1 and CDR2: SGDLS and YYNGEE.